The sequence of this T cell receptor beta chain was determined in a study of T-cell memory formation after mild COVID-19 (dated by TCRdb to the early 2020s). About the study as a whole: TCR sequence clusters from the two donors were largely donor specific. Two young, previously healthy adult volunteers, one female and one male, were included in the cohort. T-cell clones expanding and contracting after mild COVID-19 in a couple of donors were tracked by longitudinal TCRalpha and TCRbeta repertoire sequencing.

These reads were obtained on an Illumina NovaSeq 6000. TCRalpha and TCRbeta cDNA libraries were built by 5'RACE with constant-segment primers, adding sample barcodes and unique molecular identifiers. Trizol reagent was used to extract RNA from every sample. Amplification of the libraries took two PCR steps, and the second step added a second sample barcode plus Illumina TruSeq adapters. Libraries were sequenced on an Illumina NovaSeq with 2 x 150 bp paired-end reads. The authors' pipeline ran thus. With migec v1.2.7, reads were demultiplexed and then collapsed into UMI-guided consensus sequences. Using mixcr v2.1.11, UMI consensuses were aligned to TRA and TRB V and J templates and then assembled into clonotypes. Expanded or contracted clonotypes were those called significant by both edgeR and NoisET, with noise models trained on biological replicates. For edgeR calls, the cutoffs were a false discovery rate-adjusted p below 0.01 and a log2 fold-change threshold of 1. As an exploratory analysis of dynamics, PCA with hierarchical clustering was applied to max-normalized trajectories of the 1000 most abundant clonotypes. The CD4 or CD8 phenotype of responding clones was assigned using the separately sequenced CD4+ and CD8+ repertoires. TCRdb redid the processing of the public reads, applying fastp at Q25 and MiXCR, and retained in-frame beta chains. Duplicate CDR3 protein sequences are folded into a single record with the most common DNA and genes. The V and J calls follow TCRdb's processing rather than the paper's. Counted in this sample were 240,000 or so distinct CDR3 sequences; around a tenth of them appeared once. The ten most abundant clones make up roughly a fifth of the sample.

As for this clonotype: Its antigen remains unidentified. Base qualities are not at hand, and no much larger clone is one base apart.

The paper as a whole reports these results and caveats: Some responding clones were detected in pre-infection memory, suggesting pre-existing cross-reactive memory T cells joined the SARS-CoV-2 response. The study covered only a couple of mild cases, and larger cohorts including severe cases with pre-infection samples were considered necessary. Contracting CD4+ clones appeared mostly in the CM and EM memory subsets, whereas CD8+ clones were enriched in EMRA. SARS-CoV-2 specificity was not confirmed for the second-wave clones peaking on day 37. Clones contracting from day 15 to 85 had balanced CD4/CD8 phenotypes, while a second wave expanding from day 15 to 37 was biased towards CD4+.

According to the germline V gene, CDR1 reads SQVTM and CDR2 reads ANQGSEA. The CDR3 sequence holds 14 residues, the cysteine and phenylalanine included. CDR3 DNA only is kept here, 42 bases in frame from base 1. V has 6 bases trimmed and J has 4 bases trimmed; junction bases matching no gene number 10. PBMCs were isolated by Ficoll-Paque density gradient centrifugation. The chain is encoded by TRBV29-1 joined to TRBJ2-7; TRBD2 matches 9 bases in the middle. This TCR came from a man aged 18-30 years who had mild COVID-19 (a few samples of this study predate the infection). The sample titles of this study are shuffled in the database, so cell type and time point are left out; the donor was told from shared clones. Material for sequencing was PBMCs or a T cell subset sorted from them (not recorded which). The DNA sequence is as follows: TGCAGCGTCCTCGGGCGGGGGGGACGATACGAGCAGTACTTC. This gives the protein CSVLGRGGRYEQYF.